Listed below are T cell receptor beta chains from one sample, sequenced in a study of T cell responses to AZD1222 COVID-19 vaccine. Clones were sequenced by immunoSEQ multiplex PCR, and TCRdb holds only the in-frame ones, with some missing. This sample carries about 90,000 clones, over 75% of them seen once, and the ten largest clones take about 15%. The sequences come from peripheral blood, collected on day 0 of AZD1222 vaccination. The origin of the receptors is an adult in good health. Both conserved end residues are part of each CDR3. Fields, in order: D gene, V gene, J gene, clone size, CDR3 DNA, CDR3 protein. A D gene is named only where the DNA matches it firmly. Clone size is not always given. Where it is, it says once, few, many or a class for expanded clones.

D gene: NA
V gene: TRBV19
J gene: TRBJ1-4
clone size: NA
CDR3 DNA: TGTGCCAGTAGTATGAGGGTCGCTAGGGAAAAACTGTTTTTT
CDR3 protein: CASSMRVAREKLFF

D gene: TRBD1
V gene: TRBV5-1
J gene: TRBJ1-4
clone size: NA
CDR3 DNA: TGCGCCAGTACACAGGGGCCCTGGGGTGAAAAACTGTTTTTT
CDR3 protein: CASTQGPWGEKLFF

D gene: TRBD1
V gene: TRBV28
J gene: TRBJ1-2
clone size: NA
CDR3 DNA: TGTGCCAGCAGTTATGGGACAGGGCTTTATGGCTACACCTTC
CDR3 protein: CASSYGTGLYGYTF

D gene: NA
V gene: TRBV7-8
J gene: TRBJ2-7
clone size: NA
CDR3 DNA: TGTGCCAGCAGCCTCGGACTCATAGGGGCCTCCTACGAGCAGTACTTC
CDR3 protein: CASSLGLIGASYEQYF

D gene: TRBD1
V gene: TRBV27
J gene: TRBJ1-6
clone size: NA
CDR3 DNA: TGTGCCAGCAGTATCGCCGACAGGGCCTATTCACCCCTCCACTTT
CDR3 protein: CASSIADRAYSPLHF

D gene: NA
V gene: TRBV6-5
J gene: TRBJ2-3
clone size: once
CDR3 DNA: TGTGCCAGCAACCCCGCCCGAAGCACAGATACGCAGTATTTT
CDR3 protein: CASNPARSTDTQYF

D gene: NA
V gene: TRBV7-9
J gene: TRBJ1-2
clone size: NA
CDR3 DNA: TGTGCCAGCAGCTTAGGGGTTTTTAACTATGGCTACACCTTC
CDR3 protein: CASSLGVFNYGYTF

D gene: NA
V gene: TRBV2
J gene: TRBJ1-3
clone size: NA
CDR3 DNA: TGTGCCAGCAGTGAAGCGCTGAGAAACACCATATATTTT
CDR3 protein: CASSEALRNTIYF

D gene: NA
V gene: TRBV19
J gene: TRBJ1-1
clone size: NA
CDR3 DNA: TGTGCCAGTAGTATATCACAGGGTGGAGCTTTCTTT
CDR3 protein: CASSISQGGAFF

D gene: NA
V gene: TRBV7-2
J gene: TRBJ2-7
clone size: NA
CDR3 DNA: TGTGCCAGCAGAATAATCGGGAGCAGAACCTACGAGCAGTACTTC
CDR3 protein: CASRIIGSRTYEQYF

D gene: NA
V gene: TRBV20-1
J gene: TRBJ1-2
clone size: NA
CDR3 DNA: TGCAGTGCTATCCCAGGGGTTCGCTACACCTTC
CDR3 protein: CSAIPGVRYTF

D gene: TRBD2
V gene: TRBV5-4
J gene: TRBJ2-7
clone size: NA
CDR3 DNA: TGTGCCAGCAGCAAGGGACTAGCGGGAGACTACGAGCAGTACTTC
CDR3 protein: CASSKGLAGDYEQYF

D gene: NA
V gene: TRBV14
J gene: TRBJ1-1
clone size: NA
CDR3 DNA: TGTGCCAGTACCCCTGAGTGGGAGAACACTGAAGCTTTCTTT
CDR3 protein: CASTPEWENTEAFF

D gene: TRBD1
V gene: TRBV12-3/TRBV12-4
J gene: TRBJ1-5
clone size: NA
CDR3 DNA: TGTGCCAGCAGTTTCGAGGGGGCTCAGCCCCAGCATTTT
CDR3 protein: CASSFEGAQPQHF

D gene: TRBD2
V gene: TRBV30
J gene: TRBJ2-1
clone size: NA
CDR3 DNA: TGTGCCTATAGCGGGGGAGTTTACAATGAGCAGTTCTTC
CDR3 protein: CAYSGGVYNEQFF

D gene: TRBD2
V gene: TRBV7-8
J gene: TRBJ2-1
clone size: NA
CDR3 DNA: TGTGCCAGCAGCTTAGTGCACAGCGGGACCTACAATGAGCAGTTCTTC
CDR3 protein: CASSLVHSGTYNEQFF

D gene: NA
V gene: TRBV6-5
J gene: TRBJ2-2
clone size: NA
CDR3 DNA: TGTGCCAGCAGTTACAGCACCGGGGAGCTGTTTTTT
CDR3 protein: CASSYSTGELFF

D gene: NA
V gene: TRBV7-9
J gene: TRBJ2-7
clone size: NA
CDR3 DNA: TGTGCCAGCAGCTCAAGACAGCGCGAGCAGTACTTC
CDR3 protein: CASSSRQREQYF

D gene: NA
V gene: TRBV5-6
J gene: TRBJ1-2
clone size: NA
CDR3 DNA: TGTGCCAGCAGCTTAGCGGGGGCTAACTATGGCTACACCTTC
CDR3 protein: CASSLAGANYGYTF

D gene: NA
V gene: TRBV27
J gene: TRBJ1-2
clone size: NA
CDR3 DNA: TGTGCCAGCAGTCCCACTCCCCGCTTAGGAGGCATTTATGGCTACACCTTC
CDR3 protein: CASSPTPRLGGIYGYTF

D gene: NA
V gene: TRBV7-7
J gene: TRBJ2-2
clone size: NA
CDR3 DNA: TGTGCTAGCAGCTTAGTTGGGGGACCTAACACCGGGGAGCTGTTTTTT
CDR3 protein: CASSLVGGPNTGELFF

D gene: TRBD1
V gene: TRBV27
J gene: TRBJ2-7
clone size: NA
CDR3 DNA: TGTGCCAGTTCGCCCGGGACAGGGAATGACGAGCAGTACTTC
CDR3 protein: CASSPGTGNDEQYF

D gene: NA
V gene: TRBV7-3
J gene: TRBJ2-3
clone size: NA
CDR3 DNA: TGTGCCAGCAGCTTATCCGGGACGCCCACAGATACGCAGTATTTT
CDR3 protein: CASSLSGTPTDTQYF